In its sample, the clone carrying this TCR beta chain was seen a few times. Time point noted: persistent/refractory GD, antithyroid drugs over 5 years with positive TRAb. The TCR library was made from RNA extracted from PBMCs. This sample is part of a study of regulatory T cells in long-lasting Graves disease. Assembly of TCR beta libraries relied on iRepertoire HTBI primers together with Arm-PCR of CDR3 regions. TCRdb itself ran the multiplex PCR reads through MiXCR, one entry per CDR3 protein. The sample records roughly 300,000 distinct CDR3 sequences, around 19% being singletons. Germline lookup yields CDR1 ENHRY and CDR2 SYGVKD. The CDR3 runs 17 residues. Germline trimming cut 2 bases from V and 3 bases from J; bases unmatched to any gene: 11.

Material: peripheral blood mononuclear cells (PBMCs), obtained when the disease was refractory, from a patient treated with antithyroid drugs. The TCR was taken from a female donor with Graves disease. V and J are TRBV10-3 and TRBJ1-2; 8 bases agree with TRBD1. DNA for the CDR3: TGTGCCATCAGTGAGACCCCAGACAGGGGCTCGGACTATGGCTACACCTTC. Its translation is CAISETPDRGSDYGYTF.